Below are 11 T cell receptor beta chains sequenced from a single sample in a study of blood T cell repertoires in COVID-19. Produced via immunoSEQ multiplex PCR; TCRdb's table is partial and in-frame only. The sample records some 390,000 clones, 70% to 90% being singletons. Sequenced material: peripheral blood. Receptors were obtained from a human donor in a cohort sampled during active COVID-19.

The V call is TRBV12-3 or TRBV12-4, the J call TRBJ2-1, with D tentatively TRBD2 (6 bases). Trimming left V 8 bases short and J 14 bases short, with 22 bases between. The CDR3 sequence is 13 residues long. CDR3 loop: CASRLMGGGKKFF. CDR3 DNA: TGTGCCAGCCGATTAATGGGAGGCGGGAAGAAGTTCTTC.

The chain couples TRBV30 to TRBJ2-5; D possibly corresponds to TRBD2 (6 bases). CDR1 is GTSNPN and CDR2 is SVGIG in the germline V gene (reference sequence). The CDR3 covers 15 residues. V was clipped by 0 bases and J by 9 bases, with 20 bases between them. The DNA of the CDR3 is TGTGCCTGGAGTGTATGGGCTAGCGCGGAGGTGGCCCAGTACTTC. This sequence encodes CAWSVWASAEVAQYF.

V and J are TRBV5-4 and TRBJ2-3; no firm D call. The CDR3 covers 12 residues. Looked up from germline, CDR1 is SGHNT and CDR2 is YYREEE (reference sequence). Trimming left V 4 bases short and J 4 bases short, with 7 bases between. The CDR3 protein is CASSTTPDTQYF. CDR3 DNA sequence: TGTGCCAGCAGCACGACTCCAGATACGCAGTATTTT.

The chain has TRBV7-9 and TRBJ2-7; 8 bases are a match to TRBD2. This CDR3 is 18 amino acids long. Germline-derived CDR1 and CDR2 are SEHNR and FQNEAQ (reference sequence). J was trimmed by 3 bases and V by 5 bases; bases with no gene match: 18. CDR3 loop: CASSPRSSGAGVRYEQYF. DNA of the CDR3: TGTGCCAGCAGCCCCCGGAGTTCAGGAGCGGGAGTTCGCTACGAGCAGTACTTC. The complete variable domain, with remaining parts taken from reference TRBV7-9 and TRBJ2-7, reads DTGVSQNPRHKITKRGQNVTFRCDPISEHNRLYWYRQTLGQGPEFLTYFQNEAQLEKSRLLSDRFSAERPKGSFSTLEIQRTEQGDSAMYLCASSPRSSGAGVRYEQYFGPGTRLTVT.

A single count supports this clone. CDR3 sequence (DNA): TGCGCCAGCAGCCGGGACAGGGGCTGGGAGCAGTTCTTC. Protein sequence: CASSRDRGWEQFF. The gene calls are TRBV5-1 and TRBJ2-1; 10 nucleotides match TRBD1. The V segment lost 4 bases and the J segment 10 bases; nucleotides outside the gene matches: 5. CDR3 length: 13 residues. The germline V gene encodes CDR1 SGHRS and CDR2 YFSETQ.

DNA for the CDR3: TGTGCCAGTAGTACCCAGGGTGGCCTCGAAAAACTGTTTTTT. Translation gives CASSTQGGLEKLFF. The chain uses TRBV19 and TRBJ1-4, with D possibly being TRBD1 (5 bases). CDR3 length: 14 amino acids. CDR1 is LNHDA, CDR2 SQIVND, per germline (reference sequence). V gave up 4 bases and J gave up 8 bases, with 14 bases separating them. The variable domain in full, with the rest retrieved from reference TRBV19 and TRBJ1-4, is DGGITQSPKYLFRKEGQNVTLSCEQNLNHDAMYWYRQDPGQGLRLIYYSQIVNDFQKGDIAEGYSVSREKKESFPLTVTSAQKNPTAFYLCASSTQGGLEKLFFGSGTQLSVL.

The chain recombines TRBV19 with TRBJ2-1; 9 positions agree with TRBD2. The CDR3 runs 16 residues. Germline V lookup: CDR1 LNHDA, CDR2 SQIVND (reference sequence). The V gene end was trimmed by 6 bases and the J gene end by 4 bases; junction bases not matched to a gene: 10. The CDR3 region has the DNA TGTGCCAGTAGCCCTAGCGGGACAGAAACGTACAATGAGCAGTTCTTC. This translates into CASSPSGTETYNEQFF.

The chain uses TRBV18 and TRBJ1-3, with no clear D. V lost 3 bases and J lost 4, with 13 bases in between. The germline CDR1 and CDR2 sequences are KGHSH and LQKENI. The CDR3 loop spans 15 amino acids. In DNA form, the CDR3 reads TGTGCCAGCTCACCGACTCAGCCGGCGGGAAACACCATATATTTT. This sequence encodes CASSPTQPAGNTIYF.

This clone was detected once. The gene calls are TRBV30 and TRBJ2-3; D is perhaps TRBD1 (5 bases). V lost 0 bases and J 2 bases, leaving 12 bases between the germline ends. CDR1 is GTSNPN and CDR2 is SVGIG in the germline V gene (reference sequence). CDR3 length: 15 residues. This chain's CDR3 is CAWSVGAFDTDTQYF. CDR3 nucleotides: TGTGCCTGGAGTGTTGGGGCATTTGACACAGATACGCAGTATTTT.

This rearrangement joins TRBV6-6 to TRBJ2-7; TRBD2 might be the D (5 bases). V lost 0 bases and J 2 bases, leaving 11 bases between the germline ends. The CDR3 runs 15 residues. The germline V gene encodes CDR1 MNHNY and CDR2 SVGAGI (reference sequence). The CDR3 DNA follows: TGTGCCAGCAGTTACTCTGGCGGAGGTACCTACGAGCAGTACTTC. It codes for CASSYSGGGTYEQYF.

The chain is built from TRBV2 and TRBJ2-5; 7 bases line up with TRBD2. Germline trimming cut 0 bases from V and 1 base from J; bases unmatched to any gene: 8. Per germline, CDR1 SNHLY and CDR2 FYNNEI. The CDR3 loop spans 17 amino acids. CDR3 sequence reads: CASSEAWASGVQETQYF. For the CDR3, the DNA is TGTGCCAGCAGTGAAGCGTGGGCTAGCGGAGTCCAAGAGACCCAGTACTTC. The variable domain in full, completed from reference TRBV2 and TRBJ2-5, reads EPEVTQTPSHQVTQMGQEVILRCVPISNHLYFYWYRQILGQKVEFLVSFYNNEISEKSEIFDDQFSVERPDGSNFTLKIRSTKLEDSAMYFCASSEAWASGVQETQYFGPGTRLLVL.